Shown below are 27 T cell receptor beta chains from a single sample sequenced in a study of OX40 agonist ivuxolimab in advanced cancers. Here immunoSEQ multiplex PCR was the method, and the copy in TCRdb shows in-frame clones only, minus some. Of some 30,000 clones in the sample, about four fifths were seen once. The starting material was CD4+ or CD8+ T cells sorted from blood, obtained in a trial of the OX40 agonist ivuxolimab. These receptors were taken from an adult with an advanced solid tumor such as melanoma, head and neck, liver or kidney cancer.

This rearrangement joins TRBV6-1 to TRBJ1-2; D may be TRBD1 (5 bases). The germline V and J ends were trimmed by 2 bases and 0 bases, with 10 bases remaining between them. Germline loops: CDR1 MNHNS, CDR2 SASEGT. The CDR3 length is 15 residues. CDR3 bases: TGTGCCAGCAGTGAATACGGGGACGCTAACTATGGCTACACCTTC. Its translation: CASSEYGDANYGYTF.

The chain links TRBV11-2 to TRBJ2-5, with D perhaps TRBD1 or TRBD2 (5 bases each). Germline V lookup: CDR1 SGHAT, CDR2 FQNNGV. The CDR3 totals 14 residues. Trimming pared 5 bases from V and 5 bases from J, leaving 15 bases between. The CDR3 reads CASSPLLGEETQYF. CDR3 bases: TGTGCCAGCAGCCCCCTTCTGGGGGAGGAGACCCAGTACTTC. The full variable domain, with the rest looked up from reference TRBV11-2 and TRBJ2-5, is EAGVAQSPRYKIIEKRQSVAFWCNPISGHATLYWYQQILGQGPKLLIQFQNNGVVDDSQLPKDRFSAERLKGVDSTLKIQPAKLEDSAVYLCASSPLLGEETQYFGPGTRLLVL.

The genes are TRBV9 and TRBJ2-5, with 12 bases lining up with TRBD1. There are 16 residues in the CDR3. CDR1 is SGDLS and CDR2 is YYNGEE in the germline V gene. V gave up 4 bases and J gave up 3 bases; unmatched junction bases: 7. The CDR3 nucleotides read TGTGCCAGCAGCACGTGGGACAGGGGGCTCGAAGAGACCCAGTACTTC. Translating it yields CASSTWDRGLEETQYF.

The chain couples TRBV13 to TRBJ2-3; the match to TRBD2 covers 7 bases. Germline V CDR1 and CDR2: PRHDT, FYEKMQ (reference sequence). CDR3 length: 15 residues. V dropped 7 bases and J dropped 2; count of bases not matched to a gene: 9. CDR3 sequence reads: CASTLSGGFTDTQYF. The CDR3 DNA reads TGTGCCAGCACCCTATCCGGGGGGTTCACAGATACGCAGTATTTT.

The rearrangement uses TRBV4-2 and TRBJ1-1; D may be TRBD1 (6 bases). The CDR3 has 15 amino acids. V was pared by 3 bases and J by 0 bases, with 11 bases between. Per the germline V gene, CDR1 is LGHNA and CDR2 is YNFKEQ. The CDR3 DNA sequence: TGTGCCAGCAGCCAGAAACAGGGAATGAACACTGAAGCTTTCTTT. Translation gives CASSQKQGMNTEAFF.

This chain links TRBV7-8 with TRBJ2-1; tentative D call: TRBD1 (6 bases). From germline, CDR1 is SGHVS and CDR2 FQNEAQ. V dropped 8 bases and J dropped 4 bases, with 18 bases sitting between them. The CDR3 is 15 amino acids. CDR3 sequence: CASGYYREIYNEQFF. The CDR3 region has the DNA TGTGCCAGCGGCTATTACAGGGAAATTTACAATGAGCAGTTCTTC.

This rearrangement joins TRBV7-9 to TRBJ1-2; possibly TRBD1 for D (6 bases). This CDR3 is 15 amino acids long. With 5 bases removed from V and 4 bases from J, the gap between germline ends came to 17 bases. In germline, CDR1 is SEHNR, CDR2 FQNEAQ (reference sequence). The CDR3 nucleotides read TGTGCCAGCAGCACCACACGGACAGTCGCCTATGGCTACACCTTC. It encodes CASSTTRTVAYGYTF.

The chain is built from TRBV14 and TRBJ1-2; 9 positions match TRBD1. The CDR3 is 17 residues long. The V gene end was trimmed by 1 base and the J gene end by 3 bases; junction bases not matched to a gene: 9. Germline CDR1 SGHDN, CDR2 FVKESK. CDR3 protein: CASSQGEDRGMYYGYTF. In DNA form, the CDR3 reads TGTGCCAGCAGCCAAGGGGAAGACAGGGGGATGTACTATGGCTACACCTTC.

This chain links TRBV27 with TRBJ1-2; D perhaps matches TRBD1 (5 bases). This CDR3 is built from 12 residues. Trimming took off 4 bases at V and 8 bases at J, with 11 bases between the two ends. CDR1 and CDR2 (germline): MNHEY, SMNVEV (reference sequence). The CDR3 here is CASSSGPNGYTF. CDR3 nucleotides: TGTGCCAGCAGTTCGGGACCAAACGGCTACACCTTC.

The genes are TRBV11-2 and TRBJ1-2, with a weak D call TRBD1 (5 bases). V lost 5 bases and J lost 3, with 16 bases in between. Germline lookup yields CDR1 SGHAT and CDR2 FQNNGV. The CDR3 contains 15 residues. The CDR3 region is CASSPGEGAYYGYTF. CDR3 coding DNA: TGTGCCAGCAGCCCCGGCGAAGGGGCGTACTATGGCTACACCTTC.

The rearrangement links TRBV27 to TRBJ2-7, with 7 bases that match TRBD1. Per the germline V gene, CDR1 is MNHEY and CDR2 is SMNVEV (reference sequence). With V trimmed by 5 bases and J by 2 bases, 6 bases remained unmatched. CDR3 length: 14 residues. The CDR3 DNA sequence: TGTGCCAGCAGTCCCCGGGACAGAGCCTACGAGCAGTACTTC. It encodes CASSPRDRAYEQYF.

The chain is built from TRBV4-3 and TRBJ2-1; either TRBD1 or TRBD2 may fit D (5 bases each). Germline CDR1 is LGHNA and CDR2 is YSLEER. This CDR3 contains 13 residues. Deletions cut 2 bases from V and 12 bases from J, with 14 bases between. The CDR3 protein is CASSQRGDPGQFF. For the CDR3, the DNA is TGCGCCAGCAGCCAAAGGGGAGACCCAGGGCAGTTCTTC.

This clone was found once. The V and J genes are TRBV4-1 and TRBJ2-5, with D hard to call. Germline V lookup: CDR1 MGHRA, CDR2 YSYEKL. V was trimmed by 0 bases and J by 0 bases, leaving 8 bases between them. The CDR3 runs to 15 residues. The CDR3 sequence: CASSQEPTDQETQYF. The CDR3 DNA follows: TGCGCCAGCAGCCAAGAACCGACCGACCAAGAGACCCAGTACTTC.

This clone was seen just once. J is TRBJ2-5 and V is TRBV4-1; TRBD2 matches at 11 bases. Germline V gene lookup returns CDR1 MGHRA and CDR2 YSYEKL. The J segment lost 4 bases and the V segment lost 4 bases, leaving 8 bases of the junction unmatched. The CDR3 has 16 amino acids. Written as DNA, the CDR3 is TGCGCCAGCAGCCCGTCTAGCGGGAGGACCCGAGAGACCCAGTACTTC. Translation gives CASSPSSGRTRETQYF.

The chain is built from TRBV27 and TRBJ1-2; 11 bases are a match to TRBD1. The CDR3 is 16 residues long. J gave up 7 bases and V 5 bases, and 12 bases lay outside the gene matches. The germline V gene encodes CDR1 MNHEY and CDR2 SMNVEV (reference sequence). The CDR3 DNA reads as TGTGCCAGCAGTCCCTGGACAGGGGGCGCGTCCCTTGGCTACACCTTC. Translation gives CASSPWTGGASLGYTF.

This CDR3 reads CASSLLGLRPYEQYF. The CDR3 DNA follows: TGTGCCAGCAGTTTATTGGGTCTCAGGCCCTACGAGCAGTACTTC. J is TRBJ2-7 and V is TRBV28; D unclear. V was pared by 1 base and J by 2 bases, with 12 bases between. In germline, CDR1 is MDHEN, CDR2 SYDVKM. The CDR3 spans 15 residues.

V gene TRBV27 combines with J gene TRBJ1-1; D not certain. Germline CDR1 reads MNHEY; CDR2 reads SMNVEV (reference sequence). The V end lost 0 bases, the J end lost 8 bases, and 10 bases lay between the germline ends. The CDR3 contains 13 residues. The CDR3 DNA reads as TGTGCCAGCAGTTTATCGGTCAGTTCCGAAGCTTTCTTT. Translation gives CASSLSVSSEAFF.

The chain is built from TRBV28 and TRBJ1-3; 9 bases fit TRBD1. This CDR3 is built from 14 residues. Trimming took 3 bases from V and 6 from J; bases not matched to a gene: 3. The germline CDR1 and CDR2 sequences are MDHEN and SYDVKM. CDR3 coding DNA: TGTGCCAGCAGTTTGGGACAGGGTGAAAACACCATATATTTT. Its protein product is CASSLGQGENTIYF.

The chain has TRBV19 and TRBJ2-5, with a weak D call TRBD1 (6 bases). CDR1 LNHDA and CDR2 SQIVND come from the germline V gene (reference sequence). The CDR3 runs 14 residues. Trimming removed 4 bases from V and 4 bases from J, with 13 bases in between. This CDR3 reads CASSTGQILETQYF. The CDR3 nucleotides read TGTGCCAGTAGTACCGGACAGATTTTAGAGACCCAGTACTTC.

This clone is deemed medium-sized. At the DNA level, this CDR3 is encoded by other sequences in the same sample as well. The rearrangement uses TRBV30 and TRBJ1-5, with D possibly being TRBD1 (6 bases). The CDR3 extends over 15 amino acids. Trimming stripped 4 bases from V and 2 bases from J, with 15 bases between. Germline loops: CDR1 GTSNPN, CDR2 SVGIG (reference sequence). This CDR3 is CAWTARGRGNQPQHF. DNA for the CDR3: TGTGCCTGGACCGCCAGGGGTAGGGGCAATCAGCCCCAGCATTTT.

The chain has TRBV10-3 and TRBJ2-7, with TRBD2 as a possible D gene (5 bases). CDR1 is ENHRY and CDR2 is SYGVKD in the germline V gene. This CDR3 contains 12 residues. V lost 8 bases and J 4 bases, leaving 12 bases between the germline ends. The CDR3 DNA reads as TGTGCCATCCTTGCCCCGGGGTACGAGCAGTACTTC. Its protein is CAILAPGYEQYF.

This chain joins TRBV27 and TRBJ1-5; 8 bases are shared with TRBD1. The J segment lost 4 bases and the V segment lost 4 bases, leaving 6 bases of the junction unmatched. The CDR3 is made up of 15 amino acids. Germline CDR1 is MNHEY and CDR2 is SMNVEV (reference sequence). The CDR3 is CASSYGQGGNQPQHF. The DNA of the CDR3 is TGTGCCAGCAGTTACGGACAGGGCGGAAATCAGCCCCAGCATTTT.

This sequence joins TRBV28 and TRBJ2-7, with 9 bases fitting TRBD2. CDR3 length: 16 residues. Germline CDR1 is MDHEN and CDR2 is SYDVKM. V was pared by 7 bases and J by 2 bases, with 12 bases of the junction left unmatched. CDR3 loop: CASITPQRGAAYEQYF. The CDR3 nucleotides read TGTGCCAGCATTACTCCCCAGCGGGGGGCGGCCTACGAGCAGTACTTC.

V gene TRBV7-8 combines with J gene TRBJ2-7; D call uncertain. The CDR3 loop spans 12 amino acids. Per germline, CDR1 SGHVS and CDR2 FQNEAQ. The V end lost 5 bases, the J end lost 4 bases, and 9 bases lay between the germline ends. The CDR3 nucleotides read TGTGCCAGCAGCCCCAGGTATTACGAGCAGTACTTC. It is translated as CASSPRYYEQYF.

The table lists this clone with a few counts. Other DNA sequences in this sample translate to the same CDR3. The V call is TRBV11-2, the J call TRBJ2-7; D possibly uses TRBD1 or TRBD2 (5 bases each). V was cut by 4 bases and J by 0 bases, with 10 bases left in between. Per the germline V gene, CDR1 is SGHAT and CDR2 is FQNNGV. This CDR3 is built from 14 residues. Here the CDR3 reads CASSWDGLSYEQYF. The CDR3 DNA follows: TGTGCCAGCAGCTGGGACGGGCTCTCCTACGAGCAGTACTTC.

The CDR3 bases are TGTGCCAGCAGTGAAATCGGGACAGGCTCCTACGAGCAGTACTTC. Its protein product is CASSEIGTGSYEQYF. The genes are TRBV6-1 and TRBJ2-7; TRBD1 matches at 8 bases. Germline-derived CDR1 and CDR2 are MNHNS and SASEGT. The J segment lost 0 bases and the V segment lost 2 bases, leaving 3 bases of the junction unmatched. The CDR3 loop spans 15 amino acids.

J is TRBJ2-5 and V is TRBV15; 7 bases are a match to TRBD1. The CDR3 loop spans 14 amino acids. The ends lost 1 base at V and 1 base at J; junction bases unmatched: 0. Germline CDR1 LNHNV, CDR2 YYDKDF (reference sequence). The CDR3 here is CATSRGDSQETQYF. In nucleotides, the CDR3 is TGTGCCACCAGCAGAGGGGACAGCCAAGAGACCCAGTACTTC.